This TCR beta chain was captured in a study of CD8+ T cells in alopecia areata. This clone was observed once. cDNA reverse transcribed from extracted RNA served as the sequencing template. Data came from immunoSEQ multiplex PCR; TCRdb stores just in-frame clones and leaves some out. Among more than 110,000 clones listed, roughly 61% were seen once. The sequenced sample was CD4+ T cells sorted from blood, obtained at week 0. This TCR was recovered from a human donor with alopecia areata.

Here the CDR3 reads CASSSTGSGELFF. The CDR3 DNA reads TGTGCCAGCAGCTCGACAGGGTCCGGGGAGCTGTTTTTT. The rearrangement uses TRBV7-8 and TRBJ2-2; 7 bases agree with TRBD1. Germline V gene lookup returns CDR1 SGHVS and CDR2 FQNEAQ. Germline trimming cut 4 bases from V and 6 bases from J; bases unmatched to any gene: 2. CDR3 length: 13 amino acids.